This TCR beta chain stems from a study of post-analysis software for immune sequencing data. Study-wide context: Relapsing-remitting, secondary progressive and progressive-relapsing forms made up the multiple sclerosis disease courses. Study-level results: Samples from a shared batch, those prepared together, strongly co-clustered by F measure. Compared with controls, patients showed significantly lower normalized Chao1 diversity. There were about 5 TRBV segments more frequent in patients than controls, and TRBV5-6, TRBV5-1 and TRBV20-1 were among them.

The germline V gene has CDR1 ENHRY and CDR2 SYGVKD. CDR3 size: 14 residues. Trimming removed 2 bases from V and 11 bases from J; junction bases left unmatched: 10. Prepared TCR beta cDNA libraries contained unique molecular identifiers. TCRdb analysed the PCR reads with MiXCR anew, one entry per CDR3 protein. The table shows hundreds of thousands of distinct CDR3 sequences, with 59% occurring only once. Turning to this clonotype: Its antigen is still unknown.

The sequencing input was blood. This sequence originates from a girl aged 2 to 9 with multiple sclerosis. The chain couples TRBV10-3 to TRBJ2-5, with TRBD2 identical over 8 bases. Here the CDR3 DNA reads TGTGCCATCAGTGAGAACCGGTGGCGGGGGGAGCAGTACTTC. Its translation: CAISENRWRGEQYF.